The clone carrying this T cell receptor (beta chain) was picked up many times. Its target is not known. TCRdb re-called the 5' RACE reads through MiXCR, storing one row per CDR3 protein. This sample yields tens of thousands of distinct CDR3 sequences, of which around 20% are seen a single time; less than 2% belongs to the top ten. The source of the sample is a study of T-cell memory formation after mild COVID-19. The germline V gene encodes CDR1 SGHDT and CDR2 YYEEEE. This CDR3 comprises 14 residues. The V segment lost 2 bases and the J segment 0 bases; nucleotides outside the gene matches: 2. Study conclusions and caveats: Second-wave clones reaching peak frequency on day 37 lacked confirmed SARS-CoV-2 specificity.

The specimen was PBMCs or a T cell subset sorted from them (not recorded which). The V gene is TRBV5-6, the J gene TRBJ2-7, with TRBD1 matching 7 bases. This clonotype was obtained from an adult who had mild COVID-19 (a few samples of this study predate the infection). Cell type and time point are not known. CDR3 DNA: TGTGCCAGCAGCTTCCGGACAGGCTCCTACGAGCAGTACTTC. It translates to CASSFRTGSYEQYF.